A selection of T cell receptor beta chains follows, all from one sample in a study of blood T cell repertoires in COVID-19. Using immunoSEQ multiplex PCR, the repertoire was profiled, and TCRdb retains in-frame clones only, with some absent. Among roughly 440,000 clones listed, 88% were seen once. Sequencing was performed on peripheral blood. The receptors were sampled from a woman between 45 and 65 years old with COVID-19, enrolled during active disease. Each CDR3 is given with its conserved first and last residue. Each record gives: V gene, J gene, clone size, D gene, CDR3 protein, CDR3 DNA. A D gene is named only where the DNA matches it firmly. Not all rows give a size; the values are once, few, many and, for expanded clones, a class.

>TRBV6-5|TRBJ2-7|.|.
CASSYSPRLYEQYF
TGTGCCAGCAGTTACTCACCCAGGCTCTACGAGCAGTACTTC
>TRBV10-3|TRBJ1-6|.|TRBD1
CAISPGQENSPLHF
TGTGCCATCAGCCCGGGACAGGAGAATTCACCCCTCCACTTT
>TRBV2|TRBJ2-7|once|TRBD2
CASSLSGAYSYEQYF
TGTGCCAGCAGTTTAAGCGGGGCCTACTCCTACGAGCAGTACTTC
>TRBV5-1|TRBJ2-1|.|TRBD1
CASSLGQMVNEQFF
TGCGCCAGCAGCCTGGGACAGATGGTAAATGAGCAGTTCTTC
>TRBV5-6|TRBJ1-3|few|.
CASSPGGVNTIYF
TGTGCCAGCAGCCCCGGGGGGGTTAACACCATATATTTT
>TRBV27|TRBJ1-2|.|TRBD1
CASSPRGDRDGYTF
TGTGCCAGCAGTCCCCGGGGAGACAGGGATGGCTACACCTTC
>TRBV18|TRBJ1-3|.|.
CASSPSDTGNTIYF
TGTGCCAGCTCACCCTCAGATACTGGAAACACCATATATTTT
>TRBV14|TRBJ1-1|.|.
CASSQHGLGTEAFF
TGTGCCAGCAGCCAACACGGGTTGGGCACTGAAGCTTTCTTT
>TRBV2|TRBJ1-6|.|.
CASSVLAAHLGGTYNSPLHF
TGTGCCAGCAGTGTCCTAGCGGCCCATCTAGGTGGCACCTATAATTCACCCCTCCACTTT
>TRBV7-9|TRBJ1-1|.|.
CASSQDSSEAFF
TGTGCCAGCAGCCAGGACAGCTCCGAAGCTTTCTTT
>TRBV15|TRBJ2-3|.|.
CAASRGGTDPPGTQYF
TGTGCCGCCAGCAGGGGCGGGACTGACCCTCCGGGTACGCAGTATTTT
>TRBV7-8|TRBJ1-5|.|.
CASSQAGGGQPQHF
TGTGCCAGCAGCCAGGCGGGGGGCGGTCAGCCCCAGCATTTT
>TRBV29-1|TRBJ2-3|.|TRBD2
CSAGSGGSGGDTQYF
TGCAGCGCCGGTAGCGGGGGGTCGGGGGGAGATACGCAGTATTTT
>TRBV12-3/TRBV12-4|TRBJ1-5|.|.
CASRRSNQPQHF
TGTGCCAGCAGACGGAGCAATCAGCCCCAGCATTTT
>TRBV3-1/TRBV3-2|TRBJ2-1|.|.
CASSPPGGGRDNEQFF
TGTGCCAGCAGCCCCCCTGGGGGGGGCAGGGACAATGAGCAGTTCTTC
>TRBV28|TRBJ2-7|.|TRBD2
CASKLPRGLAGGHEQYF
TGTGCCAGCAAATTGCCCCGGGGACTAGCGGGGGGGCACGAGCAGTACTTC
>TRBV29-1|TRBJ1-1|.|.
CSAAWQGLNTEAFF
TGCAGCGCCGCCTGGCAGGGTCTGAACACTGAAGCTTTCTTT
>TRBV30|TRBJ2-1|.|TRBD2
CAWARGQRGGWDEQFF
TGTGCCTGGGCCCGCGGGCAGCGGGGGGGTTGGGATGAGCAGTTCTTC
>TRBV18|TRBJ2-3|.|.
CASSSGVNTDTQYF
TGTGCCAGCTCCTCGGGGGTAAACACAGATACGCAGTATTTT
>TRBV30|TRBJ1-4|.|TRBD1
CAWRQGEVEKLFF
TGTGCCTGGAGACAGGGGGAGGTTGAAAAACTGTTTTTT
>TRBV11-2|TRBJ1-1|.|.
CASSPPRVDTEAFF
TGTGCCAGCAGCCCCCCCAGGGTTGACACTGAAGCTTTCTTT
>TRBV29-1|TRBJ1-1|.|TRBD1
CSASTGGAAEAFF
TGCAGCGCATCGACAGGGGGCGCGGCTGAAGCTTTCTTT
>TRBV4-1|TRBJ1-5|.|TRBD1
CASSQVGGTVNQPQHF
TGCGCCAGCAGCCAAGTAGGTGGGACAGTGAATCAGCCCCAGCATTTT
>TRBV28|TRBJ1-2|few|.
CASRGRTVLGYTF
TGTGCCAGCAGAGGGAGAACAGTACTTGGCTACACCTTC
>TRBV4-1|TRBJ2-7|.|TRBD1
CASSHGQGGEQYF
TGCGCCAGCAGCCATGGACAGGGAGGCGAGCAGTACTTC
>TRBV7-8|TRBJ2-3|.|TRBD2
CASSIRPSGGADTQYF
TGTGCCAGCAGCATAAGGCCTAGCGGGGGTGCAGATACGCAGTATTTT
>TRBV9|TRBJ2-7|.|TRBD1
CASSPWDSSNEQYF
TGTGCCAGCAGCCCCTGGGACAGTAGCAACGAGCAGTACTTC
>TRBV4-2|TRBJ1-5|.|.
CASSQGRQLNQPQHF
TGTGCCAGCAGCCAAGGGCGACAGCTCAATCAGCCCCAGCATTTT
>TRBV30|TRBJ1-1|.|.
CACDKNTEAFF
TGTGCCTGTGACAAGAACACTGAAGCTTTCTTT
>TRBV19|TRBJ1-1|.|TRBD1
CASSIGAGGTEAFF
TGTGCCAGTAGTATAGGGGCAGGGGGCACTGAAGCTTTCTTT
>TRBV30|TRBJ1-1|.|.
CAWSVGGEAFF
TGTGCCTGGAGTGTAGGTGGGGAGGCTTTCTTT
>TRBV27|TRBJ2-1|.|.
CASSSTPGYNEQFF
TGTGCCAGCAGTTCAACCCCGGGCTACAATGAGCAGTTCTTC
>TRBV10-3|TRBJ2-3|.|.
CAISEPTDMRRDTQYF
TGTGCCATCAGTGAGCCGACAGATATGCGCAGGGATACGCAGTATTTT
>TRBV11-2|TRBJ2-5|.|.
CASSLFVGAQETQYF
TGTGCCAGCAGCTTATTCGTGGGGGCCCAAGAGACCCAGTACTTC
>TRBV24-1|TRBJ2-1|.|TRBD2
CATSVAGGPYNEQFF
TGTGCCACCAGTGTTGCGGGGGGCCCGTACAATGAGCAGTTCTTC
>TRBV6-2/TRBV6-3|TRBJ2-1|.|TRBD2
CASSPFLAGGDNEQFF
TGTGCCAGCAGTCCCTTTCTAGCGGGGGGCGACAATGAGCAGTTCTTC
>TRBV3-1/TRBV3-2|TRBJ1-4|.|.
CASSQFPPLPGTNEKLFF
TGTGCCAGCAGCCAATTTCCCCCTTTGCCAGGGACTAATGAAAAACTGTTTTTT
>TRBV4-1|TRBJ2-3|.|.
CASSQAGRPDTQYF
TGCGCCAGCAGCCAAGCGGGAAGGCCAGATACGCAGTATTTT
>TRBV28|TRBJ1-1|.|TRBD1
CASSFLLVQGGGNTEAFF
TGTGCCAGCAGTTTTCTGCTGGTCCAGGGGGGAGGGAACACTGAAGCTTTCTTT
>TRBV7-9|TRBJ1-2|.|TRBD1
CASSSGTVSGYTF
TGTGCCAGCAGCTCCGGGACAGTGTCTGGCTACACCTTC
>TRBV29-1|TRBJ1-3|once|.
CSGGQLGNTIYF
TGCAGCGGTGGACAGCTGGGGAACACCATATATTTT
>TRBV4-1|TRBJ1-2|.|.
CASSQLVVHGYTF
TGCGCCAGCAGCCAACTAGTCGTTCATGGCTACACCTTC